One T cell receptor beta chain is described in this entry. This sample is part of a study of cytomegalovirus exposure and HLA in healthy donors. About the research overall: Membership in the Caucasian-associated ancestry cluster was found for about four fifths of 300 to 400 genotyped donors.

Primers for the PCR totalled 60 Vbeta and 13 Jbeta. The assay was immunoSEQ multiplex PCR, and TCRdb's table has in-frame clones only and misses some. The repertoire holds 110,000 to 150,000 clones, roughly 76% seen once, with 1.2% in the top ten. Sequenced: PBMCs. The TCR sequence derives from a female donor in good health and CMV-seronegative.

CDR3 amino acids: CASSHGTGHGYTF. CDR3 nucleotides: TGTGCCAGCAGTCATGGGACAGGGCATGGCTACACCTTC. J is TRBJ1-2 and V is TRBV6-4, with 9 bases lining up with TRBD1. The germline V gene encodes CDR1 MRHNA and CDR2 SNTAGT. Trimming at V came to 5 bases and at J to 6 bases, leaving 4 bases not matched to a gene. The CDR3 has 13 amino acids.